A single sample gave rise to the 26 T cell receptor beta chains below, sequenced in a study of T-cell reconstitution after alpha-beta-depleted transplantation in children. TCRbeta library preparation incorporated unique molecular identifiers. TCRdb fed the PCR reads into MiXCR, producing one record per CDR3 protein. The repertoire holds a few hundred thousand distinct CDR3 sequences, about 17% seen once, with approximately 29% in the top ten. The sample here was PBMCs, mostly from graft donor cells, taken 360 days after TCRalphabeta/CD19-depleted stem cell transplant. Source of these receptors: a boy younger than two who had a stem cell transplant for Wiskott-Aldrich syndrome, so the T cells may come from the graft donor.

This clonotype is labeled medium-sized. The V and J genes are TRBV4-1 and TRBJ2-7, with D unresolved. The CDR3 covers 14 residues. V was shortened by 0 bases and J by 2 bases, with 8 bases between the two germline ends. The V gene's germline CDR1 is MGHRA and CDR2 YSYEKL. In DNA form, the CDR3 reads TGCGCCAGCAGCCAAGACAGGTTTGCCTACGAGCAGTACTTC. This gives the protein CASSQDRFAYEQYF.

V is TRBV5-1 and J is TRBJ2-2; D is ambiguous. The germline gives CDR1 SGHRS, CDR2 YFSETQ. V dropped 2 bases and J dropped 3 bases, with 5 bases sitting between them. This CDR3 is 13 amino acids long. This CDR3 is CASSFIDTGELFF. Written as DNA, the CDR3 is TGCGCCAGCAGCTTTATAGACACCGGGGAGCTGTTTTTT.

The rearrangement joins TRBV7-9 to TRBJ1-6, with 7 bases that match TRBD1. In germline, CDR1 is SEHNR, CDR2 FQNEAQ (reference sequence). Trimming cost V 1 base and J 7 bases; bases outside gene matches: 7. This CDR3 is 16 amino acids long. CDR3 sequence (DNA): TGTGCCAGCAGCTTAGGATCGACAGGGCACAATTCACCCCTCCACTTT. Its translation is CASSLGSTGHNSPLHF.

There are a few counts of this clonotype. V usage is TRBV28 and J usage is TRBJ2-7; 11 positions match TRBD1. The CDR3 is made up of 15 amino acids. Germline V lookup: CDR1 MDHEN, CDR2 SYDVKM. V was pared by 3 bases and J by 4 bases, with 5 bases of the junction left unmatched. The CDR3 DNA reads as TGTGCCAGCAGTTTCTGGACAGGGGGCAAATACGAGCAGTACTTC. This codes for CASSFWTGGKYEQYF.

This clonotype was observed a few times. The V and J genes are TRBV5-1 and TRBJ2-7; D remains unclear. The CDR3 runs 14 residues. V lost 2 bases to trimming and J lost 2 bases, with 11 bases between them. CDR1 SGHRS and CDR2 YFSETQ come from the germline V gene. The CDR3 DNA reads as TGCGCCAGCAGCTTTTCGGCGTTGGCCTACGAGCAGTACTTC. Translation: CASSFSALAYEQYF.

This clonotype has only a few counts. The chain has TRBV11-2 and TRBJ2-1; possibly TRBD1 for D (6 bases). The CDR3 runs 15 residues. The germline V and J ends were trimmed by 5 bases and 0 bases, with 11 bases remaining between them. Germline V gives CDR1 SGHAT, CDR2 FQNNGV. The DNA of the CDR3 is TGTGCCAGCAGCGGGGGCCTGAGCTCCTACAATGAGCAGTTCTTC. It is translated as CASSGGLSSYNEQFF.

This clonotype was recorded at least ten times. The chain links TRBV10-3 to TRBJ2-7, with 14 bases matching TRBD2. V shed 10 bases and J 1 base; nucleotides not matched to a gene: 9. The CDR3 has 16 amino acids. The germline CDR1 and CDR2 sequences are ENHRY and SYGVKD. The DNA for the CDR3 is TGTGCCACTGGGACTAGCGGGAGTTTCCCTTCCTACGAGCAGTACTTC. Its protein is CATGTSGSFPSYEQYF.

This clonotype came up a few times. The CDR3 coding sequence is TGTGCCAGCAGTCAAATTAAGACTAGCAGGGATCAAGAGACCCAGTACTTC. Translating gives CASSQIKTSRDQETQYF. The chain uses TRBV27 and TRBJ2-5; 7 nucleotides agree with TRBD2. The CDR3 is made up of 17 amino acids. V shed 5 bases and J 2 bases; nucleotides not matched to a gene: 14. The germline gives CDR1 MNHEY, CDR2 SMNVEV (reference sequence).

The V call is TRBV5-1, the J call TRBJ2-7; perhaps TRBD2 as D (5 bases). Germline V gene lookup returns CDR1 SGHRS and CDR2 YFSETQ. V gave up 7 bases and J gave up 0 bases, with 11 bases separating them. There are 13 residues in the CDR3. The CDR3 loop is CASGLLGSYEQYF. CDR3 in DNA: TGCGCCAGCGGACTTTTAGGCTCCTACGAGCAGTACTTC.

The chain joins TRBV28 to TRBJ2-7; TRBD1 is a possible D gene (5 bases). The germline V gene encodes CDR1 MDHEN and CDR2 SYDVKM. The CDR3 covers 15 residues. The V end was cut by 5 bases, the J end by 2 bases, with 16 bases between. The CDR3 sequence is CASSPPGQVPYEQYF. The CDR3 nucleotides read TGTGCCAGCAGTCCACCAGGGCAGGTTCCCTACGAGCAGTACTTC. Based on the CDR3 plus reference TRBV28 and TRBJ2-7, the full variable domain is DVKVTQSSRYLVKRTGEKVFLECVQDMDHENMFWYRQDPGLGLRLIYFSYDVKMKEKGDIPEGYSVSREKKERFSLILESASTNQTSMYLCASSPPGQVPYEQYFGPGTRLTVT.

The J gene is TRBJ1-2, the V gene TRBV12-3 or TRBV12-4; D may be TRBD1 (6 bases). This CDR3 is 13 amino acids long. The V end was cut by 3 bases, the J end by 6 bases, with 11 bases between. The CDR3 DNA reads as TGTGCCAGCAGTTTCTTAGGGGGACATGGCTACACCTTC. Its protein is CASSFLGGHGYTF.

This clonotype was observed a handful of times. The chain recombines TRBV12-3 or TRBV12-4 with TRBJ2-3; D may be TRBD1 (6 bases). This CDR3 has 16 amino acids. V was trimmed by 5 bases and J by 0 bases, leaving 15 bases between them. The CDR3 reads CASSRGQKSSTDTQYF. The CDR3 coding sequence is TGTGCCAGCAGTCGAGGACAGAAATCTAGCACAGATACGCAGTATTTT.

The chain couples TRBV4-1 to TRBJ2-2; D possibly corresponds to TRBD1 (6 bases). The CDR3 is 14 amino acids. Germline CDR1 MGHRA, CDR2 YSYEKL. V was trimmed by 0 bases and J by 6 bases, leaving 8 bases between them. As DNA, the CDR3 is TGCGCCAGCAGCCAAGATTGGACAGCCGGGGAGCTGTTTTTT. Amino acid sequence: CASSQDWTAGELFF.

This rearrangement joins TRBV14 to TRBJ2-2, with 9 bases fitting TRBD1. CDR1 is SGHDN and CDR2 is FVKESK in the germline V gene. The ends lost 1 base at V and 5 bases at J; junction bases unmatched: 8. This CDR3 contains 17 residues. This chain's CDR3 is CASSQAGDRVKTGELFF. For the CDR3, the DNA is TGTGCCAGCAGCCAAGCCGGGGACAGGGTAAAAACCGGGGAGCTGTTTTTT.

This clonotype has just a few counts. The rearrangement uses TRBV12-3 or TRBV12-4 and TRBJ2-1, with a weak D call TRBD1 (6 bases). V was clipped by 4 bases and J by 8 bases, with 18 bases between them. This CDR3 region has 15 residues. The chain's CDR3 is CASSSRKGDRDEQFF. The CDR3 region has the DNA TGTGCCAGCAGTTCCCGGAAGGGGGATAGAGATGAGCAGTTCTTC.

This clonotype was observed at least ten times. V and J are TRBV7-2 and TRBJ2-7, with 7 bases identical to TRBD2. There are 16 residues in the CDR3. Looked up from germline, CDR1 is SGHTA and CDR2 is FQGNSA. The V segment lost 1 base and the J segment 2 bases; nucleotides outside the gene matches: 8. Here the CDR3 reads CASSLVASGVTYEQYF. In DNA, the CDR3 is TGTGCCAGCAGCTTAGTGGCTAGCGGCGTTACCTACGAGCAGTACTTC.

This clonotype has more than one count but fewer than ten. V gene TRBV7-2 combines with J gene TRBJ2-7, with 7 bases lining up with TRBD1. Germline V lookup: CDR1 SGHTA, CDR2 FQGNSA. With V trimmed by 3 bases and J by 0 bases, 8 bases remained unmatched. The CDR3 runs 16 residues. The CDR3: CASSFEGTVSSYEQYF. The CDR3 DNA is TGTGCCAGCAGCTTCGAAGGGACAGTGAGCTCCTACGAGCAGTACTTC.

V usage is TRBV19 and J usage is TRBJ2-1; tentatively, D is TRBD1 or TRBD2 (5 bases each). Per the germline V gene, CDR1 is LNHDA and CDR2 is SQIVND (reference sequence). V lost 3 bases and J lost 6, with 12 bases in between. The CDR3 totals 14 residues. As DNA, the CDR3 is TGTGCCAGTAGTATGGGACCTTTCGGCAATGAGCAGTTCTTC. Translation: CASSMGPFGNEQFF.

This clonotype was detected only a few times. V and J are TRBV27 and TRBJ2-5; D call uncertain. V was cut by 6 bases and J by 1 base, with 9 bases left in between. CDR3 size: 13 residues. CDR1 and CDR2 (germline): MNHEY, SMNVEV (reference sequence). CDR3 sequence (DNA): TGTGCCAGCAGCTGGTTACCCCAAGAGACCCAGTACTTC. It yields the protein CASSWLPQETQYF.

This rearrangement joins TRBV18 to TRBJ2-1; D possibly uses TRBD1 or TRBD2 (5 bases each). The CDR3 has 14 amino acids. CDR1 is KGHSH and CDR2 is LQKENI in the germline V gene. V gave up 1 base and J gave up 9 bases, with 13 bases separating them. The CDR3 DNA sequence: TGTGCCAGCTCACCACGGGGGAGTTACGGTGAGCAGTTCTTC. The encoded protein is CASSPRGSYGEQFF.

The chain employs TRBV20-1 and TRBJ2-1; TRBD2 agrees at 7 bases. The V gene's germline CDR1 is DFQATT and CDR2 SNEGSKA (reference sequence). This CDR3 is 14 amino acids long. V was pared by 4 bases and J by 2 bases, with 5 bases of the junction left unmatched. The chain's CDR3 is CSAKGLEAYNEQFF. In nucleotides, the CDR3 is TGCAGTGCTAAAGGACTAGAAGCCTACAATGAGCAGTTCTTC.

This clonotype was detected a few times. This chain's CDR3 is CASSSNSGNLYNSPLHF. CDR3 DNA: TGTGCCAGCAGTTCTAATTCAGGGAACCTCTATAATTCACCCCTCCACTTT. The V gene is TRBV12-3 or TRBV12-4, the J gene TRBJ1-6; perhaps TRBD1 as D (5 bases). The CDR3 length is 17 residues. V was clipped by 4 bases and J by 3 bases, with 16 bases between them.

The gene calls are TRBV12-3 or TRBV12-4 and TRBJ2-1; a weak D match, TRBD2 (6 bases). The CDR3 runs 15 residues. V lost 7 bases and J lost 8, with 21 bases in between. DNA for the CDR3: TGTGCCAGCACTTACACCTCCACCGGGGGATATGAGCAGTTCTTC. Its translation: CASTYTSTGGYEQFF.

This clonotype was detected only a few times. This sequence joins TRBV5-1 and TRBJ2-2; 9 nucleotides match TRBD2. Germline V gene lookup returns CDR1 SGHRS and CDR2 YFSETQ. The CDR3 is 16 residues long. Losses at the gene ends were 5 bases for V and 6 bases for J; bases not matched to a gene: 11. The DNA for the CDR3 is TGCGCCAGCAGACCGATTAGCGGGAGTCCCCCCGGGGAGCTGTTTTTT. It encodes CASRPISGSPPGELFF.

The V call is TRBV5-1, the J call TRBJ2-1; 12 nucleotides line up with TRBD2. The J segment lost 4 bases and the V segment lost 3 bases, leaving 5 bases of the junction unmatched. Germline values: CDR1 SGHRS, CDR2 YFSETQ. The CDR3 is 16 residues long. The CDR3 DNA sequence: TGCGCCAGCAGCTCCTGGACTAGCGGGGCATACAATGAGCAGTTCTTC. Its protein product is CASSSWTSGAYNEQFF.

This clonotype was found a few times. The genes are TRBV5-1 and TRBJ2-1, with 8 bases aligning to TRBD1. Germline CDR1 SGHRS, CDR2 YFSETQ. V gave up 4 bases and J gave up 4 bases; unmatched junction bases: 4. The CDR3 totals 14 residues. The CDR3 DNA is TGCGCCAGCAGCGTCGACAGGGGATACAATGAGCAGTTCTTC. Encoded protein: CASSVDRGYNEQFF.